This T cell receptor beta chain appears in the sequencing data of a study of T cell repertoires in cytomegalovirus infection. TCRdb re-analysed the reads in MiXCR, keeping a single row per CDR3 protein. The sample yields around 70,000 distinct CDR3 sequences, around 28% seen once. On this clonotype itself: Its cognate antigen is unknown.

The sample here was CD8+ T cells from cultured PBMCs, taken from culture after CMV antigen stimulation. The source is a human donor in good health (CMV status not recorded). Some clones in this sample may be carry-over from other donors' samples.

Here the CDR3 reads CASRFHRERSTGELFF. The DNA for the CDR3 is TGTGCCAGCAGATTTCACAGGGAAAGGTCCACCGGGGAGCTGTTTTTT. This chain joins TRBV2 and TRBJ2-2; perhaps TRBD1 as D (6 bases). Per the germline V gene, CDR1 is SNHLY and CDR2 is FYNNEI. V was shortened by 6 bases and J by 4 bases, with 18 bases between the two germline ends. The CDR3 extends over 16 amino acids. Full variable domain (remainder filled in from reference TRBV2 and TRBJ2-2): EPEVTQTPSHQVTQMGQEVILRCVPISNHLYFYWYRQILGQKVEFLVSFYNNEISEKSEIFDDQFSVERPDGSNFTLKIRSTKLEDSAMYFCASRFHRERSTGELFFGEGSRLTVL.